These T cell receptor beta chains were read from a single sample in a study of shared clonotypes between healthy human individuals. The table came from immunoSEQ multiplex PCR; TCRdb's copy has only in-frame clones and leaves some out. Here the sample spans over 1.5 million clones, 98% being singletons. The sample taken for sequencing was naive CD4+ T cells sorted from blood. Receptors originate from a man aged 25 to 45 in good health. Each CDR3 is given with its conserved first and last residue. The order of the fields is CDR3 length, V gene, D gene, clone size, J gene, CDR3 DNA, CDR3 protein. D genes are given only for firm matches. Size values are once, few and many counts, or a class for expanded clones, and some rows have none.

17	TRBV18	TRBD1	NA	TRBJ2-5	TGTGCCAGCTCACTGATAACAGGGGTCCCCAACCAAGAGACCCAGTACTTC	CASSLITGVPNQETQYF
17	TRBV5-4	TRBD1	NA	TRBJ1-1	TGTGCCAGCAGCGCCGGGACAGGGGTTCGATTGGGCACTGAAGCTTTCTTT	CASSAGTGVRLGTEAFF
15	TRBV28	TRBD2	NA	TRBJ2-4	TGTGCCAGCAGTGCCTCCGGGACTAGCGGGAACATTCAGTACTTC	CASSASGTSGNIQYF
17	TRBV5-6	TRBD1	once	TRBJ1-3	TGTGCCAGCAGCTACGGACAGGGGGCCCACTCTGGAAACACCATATATTTT	CASSYGQGAHSGNTIYF
17	TRBV2	TRBD1	NA	TRBJ1-1	TGTGCCAGCGGGATTTCCCCGGGACAGGGGGCGAACACTGAAGCTTTCTTT	CASGISPGQGANTEAFF
12	TRBV19	NA	NA	TRBJ1-5	TGTGCCAGTAGTGGGAGCAATCAGCCCCAGCATTTT	CASSGSNQPQHF
11	TRBV10-3	NA	once	TRBJ2-7	TGTGCCATCAGTGATACGGACGAGCAGTACTTC	CAISDTDEQYF
14	TRBV4-3	TRBD2	NA	TRBJ2-7	TGCGCCAGCAGCCCCGGGACTATATCATTCGAGCAGTACTTC	CASSPGTISFEQYF
15	TRBV29-1	TRBD2	NA	TRBJ2-1	TGCAGCGTACGAGAGTCGGGACTAGCAGACAATGAGCAGTTCTTC	CSVRESGLADNEQFF
15	TRBV18	NA	NA	TRBJ1-4	TGTGCCAGCTCACCACCAGCCGGGAGGGGTGAAAAACTGTTTTTT	CASSPPAGRGEKLFF
16	TRBV11-2	NA	NA	TRBJ2-7	TGTGCCAGCAGCTTTCCGGGACTTAAGACGAACCACGAGCAGTACTTC	CASSFPGLKTNHEQYF
15	TRBV11-2	TRBD1	NA	TRBJ2-3	TGTGCCAGCAGCGGCTGGGACAGAAGTAGGCATACGCAGTATTTT	CASSGWDRSRHTQYF
16	TRBV10-3	TRBD2	NA	TRBJ2-2	TGTGCCATCAGTGAAGGACTAGCAGTAAGGACCGGGGAGCTGTTTTTT	CAISEGLAVRTGELFF
14	TRBV7-8	NA	NA	TRBJ2-1	TGTGCCAGCAGCCTCCAGCCCCCGGACAATGAGCAGTTCTTC	CASSLQPPDNEQFF
15	TRBV5-1	NA	NA	TRBJ2-5	TGCGCCAGCAGCTTGGCCGCAAGCGGCCAAGAGACCCAGTACTTC	CASSLAASGQETQYF
15	TRBV28	NA	NA	TRBJ2-7	TGTGCCAGCAGAATCCAATTGGGGGGAACCTACGAGCAGTACTTC	CASRIQLGGTYEQYF
14	TRBV14	NA	NA	TRBJ2-5	TGTGCCAGCAGCCAAGCTCGGGCTCCGGAGACCCAGTACTTC	CASSQARAPETQYF
13	TRBV10-1	TRBD2	NA	TRBJ2-7	TGCGCCAGCAGTGAGACAGCACCGGGACTAGAGTACTTC	CASSETAPGLEYF
16	TRBV29-1	NA	NA	TRBJ2-6	TGCAGCGTCATCGACGGGGTGGCCTCTGGGGCCAACGTCCTGACTTTC	CSVIDGVASGANVLTF
14	TRBV9	NA	NA	TRBJ2-5	TGTGCCAGCAGCGTAGCCCAGGGGTTGGAGACCCAGTACTTC	CASSVAQGLETQYF
12	TRBV5-1	TRBD2	NA	TRBJ2-7	TGCGCCAGCAGCTTCGGGGAGGGCGAGCAGTACTTC	CASSFGEGEQYF
15	TRBV7-8	TRBD2	NA	TRBJ2-7	TGTGCCAGCAGCTTATTAAGGGGACTAGCGTACGAGCAGTACTTC	CASSLLRGLAYEQYF
16	TRBV5-5	TRBD2	NA	TRBJ2-1	TGTGCCAGCAGCTGGACGACTAGCGGGGCATACAATGAGCAGTTCTTC	CASSWTTSGAYNEQFF
17	TRBV5-1	NA	NA	TRBJ1-6	TGCGCCAGCAGCTTCCGTGACGGGAGCTCCTATAATTCACCCCTCCACTTT	CASSFRDGSSYNSPLHF
20	TRBV18	TRBD2	NA	TRBJ2-3	TGTGCCAGCTCACCACTAGTCTCTAATGGTCAGGCGGGAGTTGTGGATACGCAGTATTTT	CASSPLVSNGQAGVVDTQYF
14	TRBV7-9	TRBD1	NA	TRBJ2-3	TGTGCCAGCAGCACCAGGACAGGCTCAGATACGCAGTATTTT	CASSTRTGSDTQYF
14	TRBV10-3	NA	NA	TRBJ2-2	TGTGCCATCAGTGAGGAGGCGGGGACCGGGGAGCTGTTTTTT	CAISEEAGTGELFF
19	TRBV7-8	TRBD2	NA	TRBJ2-1	TGTGCCAGCAGCGGTTCGGGACTAGCGGGAGCAGCGTCCTACAATGAGCAGTTCTTC	CASSGSGLAGAASYNEQFF
14	TRBV28	TRBD2	NA	TRBJ2-1	TGTGCCAGCAGTCTAGCGGGGAATTACAATGAGCAGTTCTTC	CASSLAGNYNEQFF
16	TRBV2	TRBD1	NA	TRBJ2-3	TGTGCCAGCAGTGAGGAAACAGGGGGTTTATTAGATACGCAGTATTTT	CASSEETGGLLDTQYF
13	TRBV28	NA	NA	TRBJ1-2	TGTGCCAGCAGCTGGGGCAGGGACTATGGCTACACCTTC	CASSWGRDYGYTF
14	TRBV7-8	NA	NA	TRBJ1-5	TGTGCCAGCAGCTTAGGACAGGATGGTAAGCCCCAGCATTTT	CASSLGQDGKPQHF
15	TRBV7-2	NA	NA	TRBJ2-7	TGTGCCAGCAGCTTAGTAAGCGAAGGGGGCTACGAGCAGTACTTC	CASSLVSEGGYEQYF
14	TRBV11-3	NA	NA	TRBJ2-3	TGTGCCAGCAGCTTAACACCCTACACAGATACGCAGTATTTT	CASSLTPYTDTQYF
15	TRBV19	NA	NA	TRBJ2-2	TGTGCCAGTAGTCCCGAGGGTCCCAGGACCGGGGAGCTGTTTTTT	CASSPEGPRTGELFF
14	TRBV18	NA	once	TRBJ2-7	TGTGCCAGCTCACCTAAGATCGAGCGCGGCGAGCAGTACTTC	CASSPKIERGEQYF
16	TRBV7-6	TRBD2	NA	TRBJ2-1	TGTGCCAGCAGCTTTACCCTAGCGGGAACCTACAATGAGCAGTTCTTC	CASSFTLAGTYNEQFF
14	TRBV19	NA	NA	TRBJ2-4	TGTGCCAGTAGTATGTCCGCATTCAGAAACATTCAGTACTTC	CASSMSAFRNIQYF
14	TRBV19	NA	NA	TRBJ2-1	TGTGCCAGTACCGATCGGGCAGGGCCGAATGAGCAGTTCTTC	CASTDRAGPNEQFF
14	TRBV29-1	TRBD1	NA	TRBJ2-2	TGCAGCGTTGCTAGGACAGGGAACACCGGGGAGCTGTTTTTT	CSVARTGNTGELFF
16	TRBV9	TRBD2	NA	TRBJ2-7	TGTGCCAGCAGCCCATTAGCGGGAGGTTTGGTTTACGAGCAGTACTTC	CASSPLAGGLVYEQYF
15	TRBV7-2	NA	NA	TRBJ2-1	TGTGCCAGCAAGGCCATAACTAGCTCCTACAATGAGCAGTTCTTC	CASKAITSSYNEQFF
14	TRBV2	TRBD2	NA	TRBJ2-5	TGTGCCAGCAGTGAAAGGTCTAGCGGTGAGACCCAGTACTTC	CASSERSSGETQYF
15	TRBV10-3	NA	NA	TRBJ1-1	TGTGCCATCAGGGTAGGGACCGGCGAGAACACTGAAGCTTTCTTT	CAIRVGTGENTEAFF
16	TRBV2	TRBD1	NA	TRBJ2-5	TGTGCCAGCAGAGCGACCGGGACAGGGGGCGGGGAGACCCAGTACTTC	CASRATGTGGGETQYF
11	TRBV2	NA	once	TRBJ1-2	TGTGCCAGCAGTAACAGGGTTAGCTACACCTTC	CASSNRVSYTF